This T cell receptor beta chain is drawn from a study of blood T cell repertoires in COVID-19. Study at large: COVID-19 samples, acute and convalescent, were from the United States, Italy and Spain.

This clone has just a few counts. The germline V gene has CDR1 MNHEY and CDR2 SVGEGT. This CDR3 comprises 17 residues. Losses at the gene ends were 5 bases for V and 0 bases for J; bases not matched to a gene: 10. The repertoire was sequenced with immunoSEQ multiplex PCR; TCRdb's copy has only in-frame clones and lacks some. Here the sample spans 150,000 to 200,000 clones, approximately 86% being singletons. The sequencing sample was made of peripheral blood. This clonotype was sampled from a woman between 50 and 59 years old with acute or convalescent COVID-19. The genes are TRBV6-2 or TRBV6-3 and TRBJ2-1; TRBD2 aligns across 7 bases. CDR3 protein: CASSLLLAESSYNEQFF. The DNA for the CDR3 is TGTGCCAGCAGTCTCCTTCTAGCGGAAAGCTCCTACAATGAGCAGTTCTTC.